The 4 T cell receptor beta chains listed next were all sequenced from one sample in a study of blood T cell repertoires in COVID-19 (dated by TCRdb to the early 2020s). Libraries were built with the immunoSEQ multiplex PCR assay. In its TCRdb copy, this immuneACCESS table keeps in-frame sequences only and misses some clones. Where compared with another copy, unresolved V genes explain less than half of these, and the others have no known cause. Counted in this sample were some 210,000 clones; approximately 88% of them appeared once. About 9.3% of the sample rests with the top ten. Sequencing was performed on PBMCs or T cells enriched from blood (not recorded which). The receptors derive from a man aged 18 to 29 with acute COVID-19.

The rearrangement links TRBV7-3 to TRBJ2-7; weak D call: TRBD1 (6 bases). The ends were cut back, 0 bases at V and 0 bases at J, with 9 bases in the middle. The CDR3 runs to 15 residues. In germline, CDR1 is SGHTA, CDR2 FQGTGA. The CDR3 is CASSLTAGDSYEQYF. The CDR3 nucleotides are TGTGCCAGCAGCTTAACGGCAGGGGACTCCTACGAGCAGTACTTC.

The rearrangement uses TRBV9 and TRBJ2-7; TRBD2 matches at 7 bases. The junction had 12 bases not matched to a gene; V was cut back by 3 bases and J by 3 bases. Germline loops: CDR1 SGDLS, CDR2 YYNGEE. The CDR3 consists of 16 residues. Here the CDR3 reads CASSASGGKDVYEQYF. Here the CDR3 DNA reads TGTGCCAGCAGCGCCTCGGGGGGTAAGGACGTCTACGAGCAGTACTTC.

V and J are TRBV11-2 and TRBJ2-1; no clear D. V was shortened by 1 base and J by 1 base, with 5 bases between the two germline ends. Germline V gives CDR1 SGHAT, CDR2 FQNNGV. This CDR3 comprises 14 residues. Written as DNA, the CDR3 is TGTGCCAGCAGCTTAGGGAGTTCCTACAATGAGCAGTTCTTC. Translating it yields CASSLGSSYNEQFF.

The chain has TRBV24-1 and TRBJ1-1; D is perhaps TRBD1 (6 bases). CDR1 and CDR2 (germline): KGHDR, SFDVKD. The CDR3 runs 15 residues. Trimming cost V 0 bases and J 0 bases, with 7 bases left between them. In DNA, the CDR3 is TGTGCCACCAGTGATTTGCAGGGGATGAACACTGAAGCTTTCTTT. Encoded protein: CATSDLQGMNTEAFF.